These 16 T cell receptor beta chains were sequenced from one sample in a study of cytomegalovirus exposure and HLA in healthy donors. PCR employed 60 Vbeta and 13 Jbeta primers. Sequencing was performed with immunoSEQ multiplex PCR; in TCRdb, only in-frame clones are kept and a portion is missing. The data show around 150,000 clones, 65% to 80% seen once. The sequenced sample was PBMCs. These receptors all stem from a female donor in good health and CMV-seronegative.

V is TRBV2 and J is TRBJ1-2, with 7 bases aligning to TRBD1. Germline V lookup: CDR1 SNHLY, CDR2 FYNNEI. This CDR3 is 14 amino acids long. After removal of 6 bases from V and 3 bases from J, the junction contained 7 bases not matched to a gene. CDR3: CASRLQGSYYGYTF. The CDR3, as DNA: TGTGCCAGCAGGTTACAGGGGTCTTACTATGGCTACACCTTC.

The genes are TRBV7-6 and TRBJ2-3, with TRBD2 as a possible D gene (5 bases). The CDR3 consists of 15 residues. Per germline, CDR1 SGHVS and CDR2 FNYEAQ. Trimming cost V 1 base and J 4 bases, with 12 bases left between them. CDR3 coding DNA: TGTGCCAGCAGCTTAGTGGCTAGCATGTCAGATACGCAGTATTTT. Its protein is CASSLVASMSDTQYF.

This clone was observed a few times. The chain joins TRBV2 to TRBJ2-1; possible D gene TRBD1, 6 bases. The CDR3 is 13 amino acids. V was trimmed by 3 bases and J by 8 bases, leaving 11 bases between them. Germline lookup yields CDR1 SNHLY and CDR2 FYNNEI. DNA of the CDR3: TGTGCCAGCAGTGAGGGTTCAGGGGATGAGCAGTTCTTC. Translated, it gives CASSEGSGDEQFF.

V gene TRBV9 combines with J gene TRBJ2-1; D is undetermined. The ends were cut back, 4 bases at V and 0 bases at J, with 8 bases in the middle. The CDR3 is 14 residues long. Germline loops: CDR1 SGDLS, CDR2 YYNGEE. CDR3 region: CASSPTSSYNEQFF. Written as DNA, the CDR3 is TGTGCCAGCAGCCCCACGAGCTCCTACAATGAGCAGTTCTTC.

The chain links TRBV10-3 to TRBJ2-3, with D maybe TRBD2 (6 bases). Germline lookup yields CDR1 ENHRY and CDR2 SYGVKD. The CDR3 has 13 amino acids. Trimming took 7 bases from V and 5 from J, leaving 13 bases between them. Here the CDR3 reads CAITEGQGDTQYF. The DNA for the CDR3 is TGTGCCATCACGGAGGGGCAGGGAGATACGCAGTATTTT.

This chain links TRBV30 with TRBJ2-7; D uncertain. Germline assignment: CDR1 GTSNPN and CDR2 SVGIG (reference sequence). The CDR3 sequence is 13 residues long. V shed 1 base and J shed 6 bases, with 13 bases lying between them. The CDR3 reads CAWSGAAASEQYF. Written as DNA, the CDR3 is TGTGCCTGGAGTGGCGCCGCGGCAAGCGAGCAGTACTTC.

The chain recombines TRBV18 with TRBJ1-2; 9 nucleotides align to TRBD1. V lost 4 bases to trimming and J lost 4 bases; unmatched junction nucleotides: 4. Germline V CDR1 and CDR2: KGHSH, LQKENI. The CDR3 sequence is 14 residues long. The CDR3 spells CASSQQGAGYGYTF. Written as DNA, the CDR3 is TGTGCCAGCTCACAACAGGGGGCAGGCTATGGCTACACCTTC.

This chain links TRBV4-2 with TRBJ2-5; TRBD2 aligns across 9 bases. J lost 2 bases, V lost 1 base, and 5 bases had no gene match. In germline, CDR1 is LGHNA, CDR2 YNFKEQ. This CDR3 region has 16 residues. The CDR3 here is CASSQVLRGGQETQYF. In DNA form, the CDR3 reads TGTGCCAGCAGCCAAGTCCTGCGGGGGGGACAAGAGACCCAGTACTTC.

V usage is TRBV19 and J usage is TRBJ1-1, with D unresolved. The CDR3 extends over 14 amino acids. In germline, CDR1 is LNHDA, CDR2 SQIVND (reference sequence). The V and J ends lost 8 bases and 1 base respectively, with 14 bases between them. CDR3 DNA: TGTGCCAGTCCTTTCCCGCAGGCGAACACTGAAGCTTTCTTT. Translated, it gives CASPFPQANTEAFF.

The chain uses TRBV6-5 and TRBJ1-2; perhaps TRBD1 as D (6 bases). V was cut by 5 bases and J by 3 bases, with 10 bases left in between. Germline V CDR1 and CDR2: MNHEY, SVGAGI. This CDR3 has 13 amino acids. CDR3 protein: CASSQDSYYGYTF. The CDR3 DNA reads TGTGCCAGCAGTCAGGACAGCTACTATGGCTACACCTTC.

As concerns this clone: This sample includes further DNA sequences coding for the same CDR3. V is TRBV5-1 and J is TRBJ1-6; possibly TRBD1 for D (5 bases). The germline V and J ends were trimmed by 3 bases and 6 bases, with 10 bases remaining between them. There are 14 residues in the CDR3. Germline-derived CDR1 and CDR2 are SGHRS and YFSETQ. CDR3 sequence (DNA): TGCGCCAGCAGCTCGCAGGGAAGTAATTCACCCCTCCACTTT. Protein sequence: CASSSQGSNSPLHF.

This clone was seen a few times. This sequence joins TRBV19 and TRBJ1-1; D unresolved. The CDR3 extends over 14 amino acids. The V end was cut by 1 base, the J end by 1 base, with 7 bases between. Germline CDR1 reads LNHDA; CDR2 reads SQIVND (reference sequence). CDR3 sequence reads: CASSIVGTNTEAFF. The CDR3 bases are TGTGCCAGTAGTATAGTTGGCACGAACACTGAAGCTTTCTTT.

V and J are TRBV7-9 and TRBJ1-2, with 7 positions matching TRBD1. This CDR3 spans 15 amino acids. Unmatched junction bases numbered 14, after V lost 5 bases and J lost 8 bases. Germline V gene lookup returns CDR1 SEHNR and CDR2 FQNEAQ (reference sequence). This CDR3 is CASSPRDRGPRGYTF. The DNA for the CDR3 is TGTGCCAGCAGCCCGCGGGACAGAGGCCCTCGCGGCTACACCTTC.

This sequence joins TRBV7-2 and TRBJ2-3, with 11 bases aligning to TRBD2. This CDR3 is built from 18 residues. Looked up from germline, CDR1 is SGHTA and CDR2 is FQGNSA. J lost 2 bases, V lost 0 bases, and 7 bases had no gene match. CDR3 DNA sequence: TGTGCCAGCAGCTTAGCGAGAACTAGCGGGGGTTCCACAGATACGCAGTATTTT. Amino acid sequence: CASSLARTSGGSTDTQYF.

This clone was seen only a few times. This chain links TRBV4-1 with TRBJ1-6, with 8 bases fitting TRBD1. The junction had 11 bases not matched to a gene; V was cut back by 5 bases and J by 8 bases. Germline CDR1 and CDR2: MGHRA and YSYEKL. CDR3 length: 16 residues. DNA for the CDR3: TGCGCCAGCAGCTCCTCTCGGACAGGGTTTCATTCACCCCTCCACTTT. Translated: CASSSSRTGFHSPLHF.

The chain couples TRBV27 to TRBJ2-7; possible D gene TRBD2, 6 bases. The ends were cut back, 3 bases at V and 8 bases at J, with 17 bases in the middle. Germline values: CDR1 MNHEY, CDR2 SMNVEV (reference sequence). The CDR3 extends over 14 amino acids. In DNA form, the CDR3 reads TGTGCCAGCAGTTTCGGGCGGGGCCCAGGGCAGCAGTACTTC. It translates to CASSFGRGPGQQYF.